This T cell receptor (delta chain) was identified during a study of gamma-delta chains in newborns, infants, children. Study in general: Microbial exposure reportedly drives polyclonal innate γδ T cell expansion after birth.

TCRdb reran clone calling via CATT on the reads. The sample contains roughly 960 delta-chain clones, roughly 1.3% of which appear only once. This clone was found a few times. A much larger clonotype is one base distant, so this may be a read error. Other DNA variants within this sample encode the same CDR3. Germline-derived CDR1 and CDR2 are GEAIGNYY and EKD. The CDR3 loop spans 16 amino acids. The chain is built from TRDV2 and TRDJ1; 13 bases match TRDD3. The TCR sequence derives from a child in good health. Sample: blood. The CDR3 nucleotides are TGTGCCTGTGATACCCTACTGGGGGATACGGTCGATAAACTCATCTTC. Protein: CACDTLLGDTVDKLIF.